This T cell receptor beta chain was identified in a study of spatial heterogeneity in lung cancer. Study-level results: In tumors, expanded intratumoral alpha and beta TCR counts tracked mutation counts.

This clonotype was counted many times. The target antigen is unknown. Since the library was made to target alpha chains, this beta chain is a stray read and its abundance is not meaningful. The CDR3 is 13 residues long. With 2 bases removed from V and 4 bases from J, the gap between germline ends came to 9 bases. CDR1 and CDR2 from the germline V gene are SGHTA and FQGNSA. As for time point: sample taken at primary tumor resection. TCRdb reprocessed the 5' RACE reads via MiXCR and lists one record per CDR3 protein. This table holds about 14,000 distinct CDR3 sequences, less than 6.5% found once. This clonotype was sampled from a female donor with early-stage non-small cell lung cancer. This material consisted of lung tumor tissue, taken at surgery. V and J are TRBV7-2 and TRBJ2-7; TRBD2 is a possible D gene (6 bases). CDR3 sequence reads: CASSLWGVYEQYF. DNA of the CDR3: TGTGCCAGCAGCTTATGGGGGGTTTACGAGCAGTACTTC.